This T cell receptor beta chain derives from a study of identical twins. Only healthy Caucasians were enrolled as donors. Each cDNA held unique molecular identifiers, and template switching gave it a universal primer site. TCRdb reprocessed the 5' RACE reads via MiXCR and lists one record per CDR3 protein. The sample has around 680,000 distinct CDR3 sequences, about 9.4% seen once; the top ten hold around 0.95%. V gave up 1 base and J gave up 4 bases, with 20 bases separating them. CDR3 length equals 17 residues. CDR1 is SGHRS, CDR2 YFSETQ, per germline. These same data were also listed under a study on yellow fever vaccine responses in identical twins.

The sample comprised PBMCs. The V gene is TRBV5-1, the J gene TRBJ2-5; a weak D match, TRBD1 (5 bases). This receptor was identified in a woman aged 18-29 years in good health. The CDR3 protein is CASSLKGSGGFIETQYF. The CDR3 DNA follows: TGCGCCAGCAGCTTGAAGGGGTCCGGCGGCTTCATAGAGACCCAGTACTTC.